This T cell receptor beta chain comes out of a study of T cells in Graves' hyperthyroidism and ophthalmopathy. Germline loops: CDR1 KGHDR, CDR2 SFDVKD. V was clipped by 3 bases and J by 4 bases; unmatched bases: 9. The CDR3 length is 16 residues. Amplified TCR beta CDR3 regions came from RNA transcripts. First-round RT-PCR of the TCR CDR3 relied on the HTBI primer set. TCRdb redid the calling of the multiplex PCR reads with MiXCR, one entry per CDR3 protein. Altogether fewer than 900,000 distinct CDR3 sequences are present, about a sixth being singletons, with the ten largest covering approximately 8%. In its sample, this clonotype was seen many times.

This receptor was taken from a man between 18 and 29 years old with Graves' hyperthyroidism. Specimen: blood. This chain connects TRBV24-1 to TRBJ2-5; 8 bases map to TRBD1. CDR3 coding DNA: TGTGCCACCAGTGATGCCCGGACAGGGATCGCAGAGACCCAGTACTTC. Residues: CATSDARTGIAETQYF.